Listed here are 25 T cell receptor beta chains from one sample, sequenced in a study of OX40 agonist ivuxolimab in advanced cancers. Clones were read by immunoSEQ multiplex PCR, and TCRdb kept only the in-frame ones, dropping some. The sample yields about 160,000 clones, roughly 94% seen once. Specimen: CD4+ or CD8+ T cells sorted from blood, collected in a trial of the OX40 agonist ivuxolimab. The receptors come from an adult with an advanced solid tumor such as melanoma, head and neck, liver or kidney cancer.

The rearrangement joins TRBV7-9 to TRBJ2-2; TRBD2 matches at 8 bases. CDR3 length: 17 amino acids. J gave up 1 base and V 0 bases, and 4 bases lay outside the gene matches. Germline V gene data show CDR1 as SEHNR and CDR2 as FQNEAQ (reference sequence). Here the CDR3 DNA reads TGTGCCAGCAGCTTAGCCAACCTAGCGGGGAACACCGGGGAGCTGTTTTTT. Its protein is CASSLANLAGNTGELFF.

This clone appeared a single time. The chain is built from TRBV28 and TRBJ2-2, with D hard to call. CDR3 length: 13 amino acids. V was cut by 8 bases and J by 5 bases, with 12 bases left in between. Germline assignment: CDR1 MDHEN and CDR2 SYDVKM. The CDR3 spells CASRVLRTGELFF. As DNA, the CDR3 is TGTGCCAGCCGGGTTCTTAGAACCGGGGAGCTGTTTTTT.

The rearrangement joins TRBV27 to TRBJ1-2; possible D gene TRBD1, 5 bases. The CDR3 is made up of 14 amino acids. Trimming took off 5 bases at V and 4 bases at J, with 14 bases between the two ends. Per the germline V gene, CDR1 is MNHEY and CDR2 is SMNVEV (reference sequence). The chain's CDR3 is CASSIRRGFYGYTF. The DNA for the CDR3 is TGTGCCAGCAGTATACGTAGGGGCTTCTATGGCTACACCTTC.

This chain uses TRBV5-5 with TRBJ2-1; D might be TRBD1 (5 bases). Trimming shortened V by 5 bases and J by 8 bases, and 8 bases separated the two germline ends. Germline-derived CDR1 and CDR2 are SGHKS and YYEKEE (reference sequence). This CDR3 is 11 amino acids long. The DNA for the CDR3 is TGTGCCAGCAGTCCCAGGGATGAGCAGTTCTTC. It codes for CASSPRDEQFF. The full variable domain, its missing parts supplied by reference TRBV5-5 and TRBJ2-1, is DAGVTQSPTHLIKTRGQQVTLRCSPISGHKSVSWYQQVLGQGPQFIFQYYEKEERGRGNFPDRFSARQFPNYSSELNVNALLLGDSALYLCASSPRDEQFFGPGTRLTVL.

The chain joins TRBV10-3 to TRBJ1-1; D call uncertain. Germline V gene sequence: CDR1 ENHRY, CDR2 SYGVKD. CDR3 length equals 13 residues. Trimming stripped 11 bases from V and 0 bases from J, with 13 bases between. The CDR3 here is CAAQSLMNTEAFF. The CDR3 nucleotides are TGTGCCGCCCAGTCCCTCATGAACACTGAAGCTTTCTTT.

The rearrangement uses TRBV6-5 and TRBJ2-1; TRBD2 matches 8 bases. The V gene's germline CDR1 is MNHEY and CDR2 SVGAGI. The trim removed 6 bases at V and 10 bases at J, leaving 5 bases unmatched. CDR3 length: 12 amino acids. The CDR3 loop reads CASSPGRGEQFF. For the CDR3, the DNA is TGTGCCAGCAGCCCCGGGAGGGGGGAGCAGTTCTTC.

Details on this clone: Within the sample, other DNA sequences also encode this same CDR3. V is TRBV9 and J is TRBJ1-2; D is unresolved. Germline V gives CDR1 SGDLS, CDR2 YYNGEE. Trimming shortened V by 0 bases and J by 5 bases, and 2 bases separated the two germline ends. This CDR3 has 11 amino acids. CDR3 in DNA: TGTGCCAGCAGCGTAGGGTATGGCTACACCTTC. Translating it yields CASSVGYGYTF.

The chain recombines TRBV28 with TRBJ1-1; D is unclear. The V and J ends lost 10 bases and 0 bases respectively, with 12 bases between them. Germline V gene lookup returns CDR1 MDHEN and CDR2 SYDVKM. The CDR3 consists of 13 residues. The CDR3 nucleotides read TGTGCCACCCGAGGGCAGGTGAACACTGAAGCTTTCTTT. It yields the protein CATRGQVNTEAFF.

The chain employs TRBV9 and TRBJ2-5, with 8 bases identical to TRBD2. V trimming: 2 bases; J trimming: 3 bases; junction bases outside the gene matches: 3. Germline CDR1 SGDLS, CDR2 YYNGEE. CDR3 length: 14 amino acids. This chain's CDR3 is CASSVGAGEETQYF. The CDR3 DNA sequence: TGTGCCAGCAGCGTGGGAGCGGGAGAAGAGACCCAGTACTTC.

Here the CDR3 reads CASSLGQFNQPQHF. The CDR3 region has the DNA TGTGCCAGCAGCTTGGGACAGTTCAATCAGCCCCAGCATTTT. The chain uses TRBV5-6 and TRBJ1-5; the D gene is possibly TRBD1 (5 bases). V was clipped by 0 bases and J by 3 bases, with 7 bases between them. The germline gives CDR1 SGHDT, CDR2 YYEEEE. The CDR3 length is 14 residues.

The gene calls are TRBV7-2 and TRBJ1-2; possible D gene TRBD1, 6 bases. From germline, CDR1 is SGHTA and CDR2 FQGNSA. This CDR3 is 15 amino acids long. Trimming took off 5 bases at V and 0 bases at J, with 13 bases between the two ends. The CDR3 DNA sequence: TGTGCCAGCAGCAGGGGGACGACTGCTAACTATGGCTACACCTTC. Residues: CASSRGTTANYGYTF.

This clone appeared once. The chain combines TRBV6-5 with TRBJ1-3, with D hard to call. Germline V CDR1 and CDR2: MNHEY, SVGAGI. This CDR3 comprises 14 residues. The V end lost 5 bases, the J end lost 0 bases, and 8 bases lay between the germline ends. CDR3 coding DNA: TGTGCCAGCAGTCCACGGTACTCTGGAAACACCATATATTTT. As protein: CASSPRYSGNTIYF.

The chain couples TRBV28 to TRBJ2-7; D perhaps matches TRBD2 (6 bases). CDR1 is MDHEN, CDR2 SYDVKM, per germline. Deletions cut 2 bases from V and 0 bases from J, with 11 bases between. This CDR3 is built from 15 residues. DNA of the CDR3: TGTGCCAGCAGTTTAGGGCTCGGGGGCTCCTACGAGCAGTACTTC. This sequence encodes CASSLGLGGSYEQYF.

The chain recombines TRBV6-6 with TRBJ1-2, with a weak D call TRBD1 (5 bases). V was clipped by 7 bases and J by 4 bases, with 16 bases between them. Germline lookup yields CDR1 MNHNY and CDR2 SVGAGI (reference sequence). The CDR3 is 14 amino acids. The CDR3 sequence: CASTVGRAPYGYTF. Here the CDR3 DNA reads TGTGCCAGCACGGTGGGCAGGGCCCCCTATGGCTACACCTTC.

The chain links TRBV5-1 to TRBJ2-1; 7 nucleotides align to TRBD2. V lost 4 bases to trimming and J lost 4 bases; unmatched junction nucleotides: 8. The CDR3 length is 15 residues. Germline V gene lookup returns CDR1 SGHRS and CDR2 YFSETQ. As DNA, the CDR3 is TGCGCCAGCAGCCAAGGACTAGGTTCTTACAATGAGCAGTTCTTC. Translation: CASSQGLGSYNEQFF.

The rearrangement uses TRBV5-4 and TRBJ1-2; TRBD1 aligns across 9 bases. Trimming at V came to 0 bases and at J to 8 bases, leaving 2 bases not matched to a gene. The CDR3 covers 13 residues. Germline CDR1 reads SGHNT; CDR2 reads YYREEE (reference sequence). The CDR3 protein is CASSLGTGDGYTF. In DNA form, the CDR3 reads TGTGCCAGCAGCTTGGGGACAGGGGACGGCTACACCTTC.

The chain is built from TRBV7-2 and TRBJ1-6, with unresolved D. V was shortened by 0 bases and J by 11 bases, with 8 bases between the two germline ends. This CDR3 has 13 amino acids. Germline V gives CDR1 SGHTA, CDR2 FQGNSA. The CDR3 bases are TGTGCCAGCAGCTTAGCGTTTGAAGCACCCCTCCACTTT. It yields the protein CASSLAFEAPLHF.

This clone was observed a handful of times. This chain joins TRBV5-1 and TRBJ2-5; 13 nucleotides align to TRBD2. J was trimmed by 2 bases and V by 2 bases; bases with no gene match: 3. CDR1 and CDR2 (germline): SGHRS, YFSETQ. CDR3 size: 16 residues. DNA for the CDR3: TGCGCCAGCAGCTTCGGGACTAGCGGGGCTCAAGAGACCCAGTACTTC. Translating gives CASSFGTSGAQETQYF.

The rearrangement links TRBV7-9 to TRBJ2-1; D gene ambiguous. CDR1 and CDR2 (germline): SEHNR, FQNEAQ (reference sequence). Trimming pared 5 bases from V and 6 bases from J, leaving 5 bases between. This CDR3 is 11 amino acids long. CDR3 bases: TGTGCCAGCAGCCCTCGCAATGAGCAGTTCTTC. It translates to CASSPRNEQFF.

The chain recombines TRBV25-1 with TRBJ1-2; 7 positions agree with TRBD1. The CDR3 length is 13 residues. V lost 4 bases, J lost 6 bases, and 5 bases stayed unmatched. Germline loops: CDR1 MGHDK, CDR2 SYGVNS. The CDR3 DNA is TGTGCCAGCAGTGTAGACAGGGTGGATGGCTACACCTTC. Protein sequence: CASSVDRVDGYTF.

The chain combines TRBV5-8 with TRBJ2-3; 7 nucleotides align to TRBD2. The CDR3 covers 17 residues. Germline V gene data show CDR1 as SGHTS and CDR2 as YDEGEE. With V trimmed by 4 bases and J by 1 base, 12 bases remained unmatched. CDR3 region: CASSLGMWEGGTDTQYF. In DNA, the CDR3 is TGTGCCAGCAGCCTGGGCATGTGGGAGGGCGGCACAGATACGCAGTATTTT.

V and J are TRBV29-1 and TRBJ2-7, with TRBD1 matching over 9 bases. From germline, CDR1 is SQVTM and CDR2 ANQGSEA. Germline trimming cut 6 bases from V and 7 bases from J; bases unmatched to any gene: 10. The CDR3 is 13 residues long. Here the CDR3 DNA reads TGCAGCGTGGGGGGGACAGGGTCCTCAGAGCAGTACTTC. This translates into CSVGGTGSSEQYF.

This chain links TRBV7-2 with TRBJ1-2, with 8 bases fitting TRBD1. The germline gives CDR1 SGHTA, CDR2 FQGNSA. The CDR3 is 17 residues long. Trimming at V came to 2 bases and at J to 4 bases, leaving 12 bases not matched to a gene. CDR3 loop: CASSLFSGQGYFYGYTF. The CDR3 DNA reads TGTGCCAGCAGCTTATTCTCTGGACAGGGTTATTTCTATGGCTACACCTTC.

V usage is TRBV5-1 and J usage is TRBJ2-1, with 8 bases lining up with TRBD1. This CDR3 spans 15 amino acids. CDR1 SGHRS and CDR2 YFSETQ come from the germline V gene. Trimming cost V 4 bases and J 1 base; bases outside gene matches: 4. CDR3 DNA: TGCGCCAGCAGCCCCGGACAGGGATCCTACAATGAGCAGTTCTTC. The encoded protein is CASSPGQGSYNEQFF. Using reference TRBV5-1 and TRBJ2-1 for the parts outside the CDR3, the full variable domain is KAGVTQTPRYLIKTRGQQVTLSCSPISGHRSVSWYQQTPGQGLQFLFEYFSETQRNKGNFPGRFSGRQFSNSRSEMNVSTLELGDSALYLCASSPGQGSYNEQFFGPGTRLTVL.

The V and J genes are TRBV5-1 and TRBJ2-5, with a tentative D call TRBD2 (5 bases). CDR3 size: 12 residues. Germline loops: CDR1 SGHRS, CDR2 YFSETQ. V lost 0 bases and J lost 9, with 9 bases in between. The CDR3 nucleotides are TGCGCCAGCAGCTTGGCCCCCGGGGCCCAGTACTTC. This codes for CASSLAPGAQYF.